The following is a T cell receptor (beta chain) sequence with its context. Individual cDNA molecules received unique molecular identifiers. TCRdb redid the calling of the 5' RACE reads with MiXCR, one entry per CDR3 protein. This table holds 70,000 to 85,000 distinct CDR3 sequences, 9% to 15% found once. The data were obtained in a study of early T cells in non-severe SARS-CoV-2 infection. The sequence was obtained from an adult who was a healthcare worker with PCR-confirmed SARS-CoV-2 infection or an uninfected control (not recorded which). Specimen: whole blood.

In DNA form, the CDR3 reads TGCGCCAGCAGTTGGTTAAACACCGGGGAGCTGTTTTTT. Its protein product is CASSWLNTGELFF. This rearrangement joins TRBV10-1 to TRBJ2-2; D not resolved. Per the germline V gene, CDR1 is WNHNN and CDR2 is SYGVQD (reference sequence). The V and J ends lost 5 bases and 2 bases respectively, with 6 bases between them. This CDR3 comprises 13 residues.